This T cell receptor (beta chain) was identified during a study of blood T cell repertoires in COVID-19 (dated by TCRdb to the early 2020s). Regarding the study in general: The collaborator samples originated in the United States, Italy and Spain and spanned the acute and convalescent phases of COVID-19. The prospective study material was composed of cDNA or gDNA derived from T cells, B-cell-depleted T cells, or PBMCs. The dataset comprised deeply sampled blood TCRbeta repertoires from subjects exposed to, actively infected with, or recovered from COVID-19. A freely available public database, intended as a resource for researchers studying the immune response to SARS-CoV-2, is where the repertoires were released. The samples were drawn from the first 160 participants of the ongoing ImmuneRACE study and from some 1,300 subjects provided by 6 global collaborators. Nearly every sample came with metadata listing a de-identified subject ID, COVID-19 status, age in years and sex. Where available, HLA class I and class II types were obtained from metadata supplied by the sample provider rather than from assay-based typing. The investigation overall reported the following: The quantity of clinical and demographic metadata differed by source and by participant and was supplied without curation.

CDR1 and CDR2, per the germline V gene (reference sequence), are MNHEY and SMNVEV. Its CDR3 holds 14 amino acids, cysteine through phenylalanine. The only DNA kept is the CDR3, 42 bases in frame from the first base. V is pared back by 4 bases and J by 4 bases, with 13 bases lying between the germline termini. On this clone itself: Its cognate antigen has yet to be identified. Base-call qualities are not available, and no considerably larger clone is one nucleotide away.

TCRbeta CDR3 regions were amplified from genomic DNA using the immunoSEQ Assay, a bias-controlled multiplex PCR. The published analysis was carried out like this. The number of nucleated cells in each sample was estimated from the amplification of reference gene primers within the assay. To quantify the absolute abundance of each unique TCRbeta CDR3 rearrangement, sequence reads were collapsed and filtered. For each sample, productive Simpson clonality was calculated as the square root of Simpson's diversity index over productive rearrangements. TCRdb re-hosts the immuneACCESS table, in-frame sequences only. Its copies lack some clones; in the studies checked, an unresolved V gene accounts for under half of them, and the cause for the rest is not known. V and J calls and clone size are copied from that table; D and trimming were computed from the DNA. The table for this sample lists about 200,000 clones; around 79% of them were counted only once. Of the sample, roughly 13% is held by the ten largest clones.

Samples from volunteer blood donors who had recovered from COVID-19 were contributed by a second Seattle source. The collaborating institutions used their own protocols to collect whole blood in K2EDTA tubes. For TCRbeta analysis, collaborators shipped samples as frozen whole blood, isolated PBMCs, or DNA extracted from either of those sample types. This chain joins TRBV27 to TRBJ1-1; D gene: possibly TRBD1, on 6 matching bases. This clonotype was obtained from a man aged 45-65 years who had recovered from COVID-19. Source material: peripheral blood. The DNA sequence follows: TGTGCCAGCAGTTCACAGGGAGAGGGCACTGAAGCTTTCTTT. It encodes CASSSQGEGTEAFF.